Reported below is one TCR beta chain. No antigen is known for it. This specimen belongs to a study of T cell repertoires in cytomegalovirus infection. Study summary: TCR beta signatures that were public indicated CMV infection and matching HLA type. The study's findings and limits: In two of eight donors, the top clonotype was HLA-C-restricted CMV-specific. Carriage of CMV together with the relevant HLA was identifiable through cumulative public TCR beta family frequency.

MiXCR was run by TCRdb on the reads, yielding one entry per CDR3 protein. In the table there are just over 450,000 distinct CDR3 sequences, under 45% of which are singletons. The CDR3 runs 13 residues. Losses at the gene ends were 6 bases for V and 7 bases for J; bases not matched to a gene: 5. V usage is TRBV12-3 or TRBV12-4 and J usage is TRBJ1-4; 7 bases fit TRBD1. The input for sequencing was cultured PBMCs, taken from culture after CMV antigen stimulation. This receptor was identified in a human donor in good health (CMV status not recorded). Some clones in this sample may be carry-over from other donors' samples. In DNA, the CDR3 is TGTGCCAGCAGCACCGGGACAGTTGAAAAACTGTTTTTT. Protein sequence: CASSTGTVEKLFF.